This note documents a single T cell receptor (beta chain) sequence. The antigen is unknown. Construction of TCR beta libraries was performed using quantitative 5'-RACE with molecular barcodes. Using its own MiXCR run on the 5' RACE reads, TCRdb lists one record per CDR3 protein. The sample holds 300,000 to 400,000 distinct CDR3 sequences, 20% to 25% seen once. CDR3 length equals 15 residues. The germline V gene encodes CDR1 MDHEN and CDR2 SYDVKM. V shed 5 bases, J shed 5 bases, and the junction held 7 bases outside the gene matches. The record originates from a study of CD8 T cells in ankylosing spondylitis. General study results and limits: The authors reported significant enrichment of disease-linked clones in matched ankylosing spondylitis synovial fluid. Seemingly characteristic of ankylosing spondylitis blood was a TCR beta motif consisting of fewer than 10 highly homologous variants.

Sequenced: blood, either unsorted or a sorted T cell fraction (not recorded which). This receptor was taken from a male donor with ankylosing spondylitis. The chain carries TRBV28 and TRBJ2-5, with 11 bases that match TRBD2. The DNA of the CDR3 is TGTGCCAGCAGTACCTTAGCGGGAGGGCAGGAGACCCAGTACTTC. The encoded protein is CASSTLAGGQETQYF. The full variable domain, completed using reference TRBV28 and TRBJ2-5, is DVKVTQSSRYLVKRTGEKVFLECVQDMDHENMFWYRQDPGLGLRLIYFSYDVKMKEKGDIPEGYSVSREKKERFSLILESASTNQTSMYLCASSTLAGGQETQYFGPGTRLLVL.